This T cell receptor (beta chain) was recovered during a study of cytomegalovirus exposure and HLA in healthy donors. Overall study: The Caucasian-associated ancestry cluster held around four fifths of 300 to 450 genotyped donors. Study-wide results and caveats: TCR beta sequences reportedly predicted most subjects' HLA-A and HLA-B alleles accurately.

In regard to this clone: The antigen is unknown.

60 Vbeta and 13 Jbeta primers were used in PCR. Data came from immunoSEQ multiplex PCR; TCRdb stores just in-frame clones and leaves some out. The sample consists of around 200,000 clones, over 75% of them appearing once. Per the germline V gene, CDR1 is SGDLS and CDR2 is YYNGEE. The V and J ends lost 0 bases and 7 bases, in that order; junction bases with no gene match: 3. The CDR3 totals 14 residues. The chain carries TRBV9 and TRBJ2-1; TRBD2 matches 8 bases. This clonotype originated in a female donor in good health and CMV-seronegative. The sample comprised PBMCs. CDR3 DNA: TGTGCCAGCAGCGTAGCCGGGGGGGCGAATGAGCAGTTCTTC. Amino acids: CASSVAGGANEQFF. Looking up the rest from reference TRBV9 and TRBJ2-1 gives the full variable domain: DSGVTQTPKHLITATGQRVTLRCSPRSGDLSVYWYQQSLDQGLQFLIQYYNGEERAKGNILERFSAQQFPDLHSELNLSSLELGDSALYFCASSVAGGANEQFFGPGTRLTVL.